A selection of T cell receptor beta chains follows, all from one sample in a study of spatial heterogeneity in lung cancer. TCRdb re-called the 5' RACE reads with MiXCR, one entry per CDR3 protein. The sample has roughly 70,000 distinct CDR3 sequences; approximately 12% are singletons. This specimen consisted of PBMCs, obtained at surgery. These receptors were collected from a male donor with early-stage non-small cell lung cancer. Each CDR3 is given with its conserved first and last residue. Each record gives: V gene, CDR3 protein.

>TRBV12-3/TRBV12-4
CASSYSGSGETQYF
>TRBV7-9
CASSLTNQPQHF
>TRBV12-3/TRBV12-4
CASSSGGRLNYGYTF
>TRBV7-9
CASRSPGFEETQYF
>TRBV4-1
CASSQFRAINEKLFF
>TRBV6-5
CASSYSRQGAWEQYF
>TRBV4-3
CASSQDRGPPYEQYF
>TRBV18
CASSHPTGPYEQYF
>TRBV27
CASSSSGLAYRTDTQYF
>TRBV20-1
CSAIRDQGGSSPLHF
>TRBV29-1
CSVGGSFYLEQYF
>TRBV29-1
CSGEDGRATDTQYF
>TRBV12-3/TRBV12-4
CASSQMTGSTDTQYF
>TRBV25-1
CASSESQRGEQYF
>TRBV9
CASSVVAAITDTQYF
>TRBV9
CASSVALRGGTDTQYF
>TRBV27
CASSSSRTGELFF
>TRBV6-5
CASSYRVGAGDGYTF
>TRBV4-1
CASRETGAGPLHF
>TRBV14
CASSQYSGTGTYNEQFF
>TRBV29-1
CSVPTIKGQGTDTQYF
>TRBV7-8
CASSLTRSGDEQFF
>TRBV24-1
CATRNTGELFF
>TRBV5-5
CASSLGAYSGEVVANTGELFF
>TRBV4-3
CASSHSVAGQETQYF
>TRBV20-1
CSAANPTRAQYF
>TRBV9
CASSVVGQGTDTQYF
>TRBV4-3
CASSPGLAEETQYF
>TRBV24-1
CATSETGLANEQFF
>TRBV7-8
CASSQQSGGKHEQYF
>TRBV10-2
CASSPGHPKSYEQYF
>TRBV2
CASSEGGMSTDTQYF
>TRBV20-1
CSATYERESTDTQYF
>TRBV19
CASSMLPGPDTQYF
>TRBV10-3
CAISVDRRNTEAFF